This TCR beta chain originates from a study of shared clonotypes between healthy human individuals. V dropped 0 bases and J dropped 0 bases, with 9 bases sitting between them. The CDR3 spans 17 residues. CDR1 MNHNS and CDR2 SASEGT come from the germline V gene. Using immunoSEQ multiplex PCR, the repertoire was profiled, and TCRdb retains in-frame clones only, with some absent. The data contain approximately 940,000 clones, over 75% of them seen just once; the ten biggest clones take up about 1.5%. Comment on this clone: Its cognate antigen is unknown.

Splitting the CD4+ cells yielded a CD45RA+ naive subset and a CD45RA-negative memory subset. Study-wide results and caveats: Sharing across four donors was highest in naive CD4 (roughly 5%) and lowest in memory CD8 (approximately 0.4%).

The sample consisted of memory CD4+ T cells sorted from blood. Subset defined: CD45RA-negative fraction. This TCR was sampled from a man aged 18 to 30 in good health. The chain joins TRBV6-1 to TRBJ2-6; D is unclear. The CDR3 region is CASSEAGFLSGANVLTF. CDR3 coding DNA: TGTGCCAGCAGTGAAGCTGGGTTTCTCTCTGGGGCCAACGTCCTGACTTTC.